The text below deals with one TCR beta chain. Antigen unknown. This entry is derived from a study of shared clonotypes between healthy human individuals. Across the whole study: Serving as donors were two women and three men, whose ages spanned 18 to 49.

Recent acute infections and vaccinations were absent in the healthy HIV-negative adult donors. Overall study findings and caveats: Limited genetic and exposure-history diversity came from having few donors.

The authors distributed each subset's genomic DNA evenly over several immunoSEQ plates. Clones were sequenced by immunoSEQ multiplex PCR, and TCRdb holds only the in-frame ones, with some missing. In the table there are 400,000 to 500,000 clones, roughly four fifths of which are singletons. Germline values: CDR1 SGHRS, CDR2 YFSETQ. The germline V and J ends were trimmed by 5 bases and 0 bases, with 15 bases remaining between them. The CDR3 totals 15 residues. Sequencing was done on a sample of PBMCs. The clonotype was recovered from a woman aged 35 to 49 in good health. Some clones in this sample may be carry-over from other donors' samples. V gene TRBV5-1 combines with J gene TRBJ2-7, with D tentatively TRBD2 (6 bases). The CDR3 nucleotides read TGCGCCAGCAGTCCTGCGGACGGGAGCTCCTACGAGCAGTACTTC. Translating it yields CASSPADGSSYEQYF. Full variable domain (rest looked up from reference TRBV5-1 and TRBJ2-7): KAGVTQTPRYLIKTRGQQVTLSCSPISGHRSVSWYQQTPGQGLQFLFEYFSETQRNKGNFPGRFSGRQFSNSRSEMNVSTLELGDSALYLCASSPADGSSYEQYFGPGTRLTVT.